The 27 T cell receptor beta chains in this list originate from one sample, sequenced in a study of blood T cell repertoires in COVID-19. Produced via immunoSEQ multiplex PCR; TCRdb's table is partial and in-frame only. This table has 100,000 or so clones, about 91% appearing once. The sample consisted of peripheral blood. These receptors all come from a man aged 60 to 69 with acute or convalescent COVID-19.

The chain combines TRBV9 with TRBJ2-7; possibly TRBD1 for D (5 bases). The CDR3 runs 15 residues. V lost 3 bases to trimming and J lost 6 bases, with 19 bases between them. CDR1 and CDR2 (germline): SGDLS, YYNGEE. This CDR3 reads CASSANTGWMSEQYF. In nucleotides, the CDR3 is TGTGCCAGCAGCGCCAACACAGGTTGGATGAGCGAGCAGTACTTC.

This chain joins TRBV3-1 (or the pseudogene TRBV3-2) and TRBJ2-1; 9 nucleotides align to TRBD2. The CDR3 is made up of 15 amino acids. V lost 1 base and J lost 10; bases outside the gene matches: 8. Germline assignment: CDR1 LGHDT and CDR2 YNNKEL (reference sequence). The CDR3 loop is CASSQGLAGAGEQFF. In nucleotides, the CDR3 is TGTGCCAGCAGCCAAGGTTTAGCGGGAGCCGGAGAGCAGTTCTTC.

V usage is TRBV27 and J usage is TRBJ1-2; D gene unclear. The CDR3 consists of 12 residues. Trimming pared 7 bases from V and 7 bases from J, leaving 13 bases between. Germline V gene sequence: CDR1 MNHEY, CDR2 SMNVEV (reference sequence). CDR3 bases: TGTGCCAGCACCTCGGGTGAATCTGGCTACACCTTC. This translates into CASTSGESGYTF.

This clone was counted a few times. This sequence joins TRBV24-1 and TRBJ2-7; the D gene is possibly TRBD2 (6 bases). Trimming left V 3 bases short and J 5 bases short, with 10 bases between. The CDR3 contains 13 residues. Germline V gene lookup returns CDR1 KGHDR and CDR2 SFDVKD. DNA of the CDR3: TGTGCCACCAGTGATCCGGGACTGGACGAGCAGTACTTC. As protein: CATSDPGLDEQYF.

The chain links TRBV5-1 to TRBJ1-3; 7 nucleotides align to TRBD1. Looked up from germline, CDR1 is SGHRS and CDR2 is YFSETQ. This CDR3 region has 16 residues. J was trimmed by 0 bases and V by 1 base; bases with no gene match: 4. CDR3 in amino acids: CASSLLQGPSGNTIYF. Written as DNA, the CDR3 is TGCGCCAGCAGCTTGTTACAGGGGCCCTCTGGAAACACCATATATTTT.

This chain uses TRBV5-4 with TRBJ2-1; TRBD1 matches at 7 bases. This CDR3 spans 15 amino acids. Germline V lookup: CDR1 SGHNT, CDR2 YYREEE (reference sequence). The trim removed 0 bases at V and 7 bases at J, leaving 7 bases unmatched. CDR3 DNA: TGTGCCAGCAGCTTGGGTCTGGGACAGCAGAATGAGCAGTTCTTC. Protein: CASSLGLGQQNEQFF.

CDR3 residues: CASSRGLARNTGELFF. The CDR3 DNA reads as TGTGCCAGCAGCCGGGGACTAGCGAGGAACACCGGGGAGCTGTTTTTT. The rearrangement joins TRBV2 to TRBJ2-2, with 10 positions matching TRBD2. Germline V lookup: CDR1 SNHLY, CDR2 FYNNEI. This CDR3 region has 16 residues. With 6 bases clipped from V and 1 base from J, the junction kept 5 bases outside the gene matches.

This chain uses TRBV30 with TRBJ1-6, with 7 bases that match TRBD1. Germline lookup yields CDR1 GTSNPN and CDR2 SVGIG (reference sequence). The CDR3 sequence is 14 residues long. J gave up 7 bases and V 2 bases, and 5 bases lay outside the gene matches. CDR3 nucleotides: TGTGCCTGGAGTCCAAACAGGGGAAATTCACCCCTCCACTTT. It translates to CAWSPNRGNSPLHF.

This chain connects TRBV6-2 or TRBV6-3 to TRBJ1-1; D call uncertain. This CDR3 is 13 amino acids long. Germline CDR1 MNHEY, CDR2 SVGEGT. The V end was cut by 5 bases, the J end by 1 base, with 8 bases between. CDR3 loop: CASSAPENTEAFF. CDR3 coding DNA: TGTGCCAGCAGTGCTCCAGAGAACACTGAAGCTTTCTTT.

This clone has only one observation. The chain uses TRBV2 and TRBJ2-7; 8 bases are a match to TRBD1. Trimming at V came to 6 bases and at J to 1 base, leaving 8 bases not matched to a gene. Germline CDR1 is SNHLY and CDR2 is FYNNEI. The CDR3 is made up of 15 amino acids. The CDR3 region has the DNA TGTGCCAGCAGGGCTAGGACAGGGTCGTCCTACGAGCAGTACTTC. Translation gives CASRARTGSSYEQYF. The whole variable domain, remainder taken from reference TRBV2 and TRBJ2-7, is EPEVTQTPSHQVTQMGQEVILRCVPISNHLYFYWYRQILGQKVEFLVSFYNNEISEKSEIFDDQFSVERPDGSNFTLKIRSTKLEDSAMYFCASRARTGSSYEQYFGPGTRLTVT.

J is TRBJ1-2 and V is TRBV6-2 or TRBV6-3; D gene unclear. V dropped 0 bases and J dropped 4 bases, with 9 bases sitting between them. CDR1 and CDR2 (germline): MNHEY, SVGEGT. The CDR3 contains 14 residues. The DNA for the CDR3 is TGTGCCAGCAGTTACTCCGGGGTCAGCTATGGCTACACCTTC. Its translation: CASSYSGVSYGYTF.

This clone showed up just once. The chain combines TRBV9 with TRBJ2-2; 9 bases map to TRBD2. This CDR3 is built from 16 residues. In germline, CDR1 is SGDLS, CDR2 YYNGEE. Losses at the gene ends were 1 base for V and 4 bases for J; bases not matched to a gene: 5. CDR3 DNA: TGTGCCAGCAGCGTATACGCGGGAGGGGGCACCGGGGAGCTGTTTTTT. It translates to CASSVYAGGGTGELFF.

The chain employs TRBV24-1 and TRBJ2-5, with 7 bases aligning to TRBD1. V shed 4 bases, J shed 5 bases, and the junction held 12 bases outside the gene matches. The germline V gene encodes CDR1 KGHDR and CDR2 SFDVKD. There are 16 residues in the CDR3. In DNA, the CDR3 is TGTGCCACCAGTGACCCTCGCGAAGGGGGCGTGGAGACCCAGTACTTC. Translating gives CATSDPREGGVETQYF.

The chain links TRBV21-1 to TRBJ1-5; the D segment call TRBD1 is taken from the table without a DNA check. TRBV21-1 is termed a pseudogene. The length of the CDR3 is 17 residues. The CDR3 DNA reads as TGTGCCAGCAGCAAAGGAGATCCAGGGGTGGACAATCAGCCCCAGCATTTT. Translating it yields CASSKGDPGVDNQPQHF.

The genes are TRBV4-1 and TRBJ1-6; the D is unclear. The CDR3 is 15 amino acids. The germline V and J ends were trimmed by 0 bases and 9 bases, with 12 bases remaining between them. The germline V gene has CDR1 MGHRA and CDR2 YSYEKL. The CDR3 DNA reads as TGCGCCAGCAGCCAAGATATTACAAGGAGTTCACCCCTCCACTTT. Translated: CASSQDITRSSPLHF.

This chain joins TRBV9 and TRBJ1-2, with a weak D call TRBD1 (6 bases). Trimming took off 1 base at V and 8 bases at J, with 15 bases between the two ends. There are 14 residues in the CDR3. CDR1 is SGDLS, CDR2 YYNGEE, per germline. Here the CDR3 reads CASSVPGDARGYTF. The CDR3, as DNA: TGTGCCAGCAGCGTACCAGGGGATGCTCGCGGCTACACCTTC.

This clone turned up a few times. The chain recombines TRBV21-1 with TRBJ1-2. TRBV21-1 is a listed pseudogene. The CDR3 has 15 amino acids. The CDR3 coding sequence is TGTGCCAGCAGCAAAGCGCTAGGTCTCATTCCTGGCTACACCTTC. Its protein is CASSKALGLIPGYTF.

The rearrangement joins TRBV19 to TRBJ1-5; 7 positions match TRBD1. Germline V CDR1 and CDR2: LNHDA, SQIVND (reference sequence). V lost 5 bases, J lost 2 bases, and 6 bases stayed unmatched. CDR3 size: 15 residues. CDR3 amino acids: CASSPQGEGNQPQHF. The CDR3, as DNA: TGTGCCAGTAGTCCCCAGGGGGAGGGCAATCAGCCCCAGCATTTT.

This chain's CDR3 is CSVAQRVGSEQYF. CDR3 nucleotide sequence: TGCAGCGTTGCCCAGCGGGTGGGTTCCGAGCAGTACTTC. The chain joins TRBV29-1 to TRBJ2-7; perhaps TRBD2 as D (6 bases). Per the germline V gene, CDR1 is SQVTM and CDR2 is ANQGSEA. V lost 4 bases and J lost 6, with 16 bases in between. The CDR3 is made up of 13 amino acids.

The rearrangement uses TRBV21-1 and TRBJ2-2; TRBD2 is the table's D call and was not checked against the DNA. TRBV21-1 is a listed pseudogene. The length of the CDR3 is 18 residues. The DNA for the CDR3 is TGTGCCAGCAGCCCTTGGCCACCCCGGACTAGCGCCGAAGGGGAGCTGTTTTTT. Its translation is CASSPWPPRTSAEGELFF.

The DNA of the CDR3 is TGTGCCAGCAGCTTACAGGGACAGTCGCAGTTCTTC. Translation gives CASSLQGQSQFF. The chain combines TRBV6-5 with TRBJ2-1, with 7 bases matching TRBD1. Germline CDR1 reads MNHEY; CDR2 reads SVGAGI. The V segment lost 6 bases and the J segment 12 bases; nucleotides outside the gene matches: 8. This CDR3 spans 12 amino acids.

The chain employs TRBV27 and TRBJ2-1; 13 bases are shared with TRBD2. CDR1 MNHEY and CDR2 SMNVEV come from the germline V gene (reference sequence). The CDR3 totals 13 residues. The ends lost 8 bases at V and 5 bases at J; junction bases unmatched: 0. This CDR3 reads CASGLAGDNEQFF. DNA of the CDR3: TGTGCCAGCGGACTAGCGGGGGACAATGAGCAGTTCTTC.

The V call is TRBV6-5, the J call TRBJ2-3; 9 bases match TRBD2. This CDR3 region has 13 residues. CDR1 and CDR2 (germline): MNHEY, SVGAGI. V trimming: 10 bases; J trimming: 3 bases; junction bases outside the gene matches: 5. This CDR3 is CATTSGPTDTQYF. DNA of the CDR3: TGTGCCACCACTAGCGGGCCTACAGATACGCAGTATTTT.

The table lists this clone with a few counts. The CDR3 loop is CASSKQEGSTEAFF. The CDR3 bases are TGTGCCAGCAGCAAACAGGAGGGGAGCACTGAAGCTTTCTTT. The chain carries TRBV7-3 and TRBJ1-1; D is possibly TRBD1 (5 bases). From germline, CDR1 is SGHTA and CDR2 FQGTGA. The V gene lost 5 bases and the J gene lost 4 bases, with 14 bases spanning the gap. The CDR3 is 14 amino acids.

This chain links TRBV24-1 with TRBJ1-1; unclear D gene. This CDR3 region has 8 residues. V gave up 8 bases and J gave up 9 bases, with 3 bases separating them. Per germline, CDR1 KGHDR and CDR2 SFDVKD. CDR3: CATIKAFF. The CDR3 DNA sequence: TGTGCCACCATCAAAGCTTTCTTT.

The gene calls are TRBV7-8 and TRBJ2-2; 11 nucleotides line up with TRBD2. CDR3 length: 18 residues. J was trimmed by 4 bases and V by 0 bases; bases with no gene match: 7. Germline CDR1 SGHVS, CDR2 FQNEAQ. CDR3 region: CASSLARASGRLTGELFF. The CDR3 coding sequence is TGTGCCAGCAGCTTAGCGCGGGCTAGCGGGAGGCTCACCGGGGAGCTGTTTTTT.

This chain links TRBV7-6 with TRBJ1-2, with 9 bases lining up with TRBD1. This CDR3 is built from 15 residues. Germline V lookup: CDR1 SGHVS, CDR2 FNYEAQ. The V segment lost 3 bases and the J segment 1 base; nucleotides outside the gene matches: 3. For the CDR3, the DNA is TGTGCCAGCAGCTTCCACAGGGGGCGTAACTATGGCTACACCTTC. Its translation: CASSFHRGRNYGYTF.